This T cell receptor beta chain was recorded in a study of OX40 agonist ivuxolimab in advanced cancers. The study's findings and limits: In CD8+ T cells, expanded clones were on average more numerous than in CD4+.

With regard to this clone: Its specificity is unknown.

The germline V gene encodes CDR1 GTSNPN and CDR2 SVGIG (reference sequence). Between the trimmed V and J ends, which lost 5 bases and 2 bases, there was a span of 18 bases. This CDR3 region has 15 residues. Assay: immunoSEQ multiplex PCR; the TCRdb copy retains only in-frame clones and omits some. The sample includes 70,000 to 100,000 clones, about 87% of them seen just once. The specimen was CD4+ or CD8+ T cells sorted from blood, collected in a trial of the OX40 agonist ivuxolimab. The J gene is TRBJ2-5, the V gene TRBV30, with D possibly being TRBD2 (6 bases). The sequence was collected from an adult with an advanced solid tumor such as melanoma, head and neck, liver or kidney cancer. Here the CDR3 DNA reads TGTGCCTGGTCACGACTAGGGGAGGTTCAAGAGACCCAGTACTTC. Translated, it gives CAWSRLGEVQETQYF.